This passage covers 14 T cell receptor beta chains from one sample sequenced in a study of identical twins. TCRdb re-called the 5' RACE reads with MiXCR, one entry per CDR3 protein. The table includes 700,000 or so distinct CDR3 sequences, around 8.3% detected once. The same sample was also used in a study of yellow fever vaccine responses in identical twins.

The source material was PBMCs. The receptor set was obtained from a woman in her late teens or twenties in good health.

This chain links TRBV20-1 with TRBJ2-3, with no clear D. Trimming shortened V by 4 bases and J by 2 bases, and 1 base separated the two germline ends. Germline V gene data show CDR1 as DFQATT and CDR2 as SNEGSKA (reference sequence). CDR3 size: 10 residues. The chain's CDR3 is CSATTDTQYF. In DNA form, the CDR3 reads TGCAGTGCTACCACAGATACGCAGTATTTT.

This clonotype was found a few times. The V call is TRBV28, the J call TRBJ1-4; 9 bases line up with TRBD1. This CDR3 region has 17 residues. CDR1 and CDR2 from the germline V gene are MDHEN and SYDVKM. Trimming at V came to 2 bases and at J to 0 bases, leaving 4 bases not matched to a gene. Here the CDR3 DNA reads TGTGCCAGCAGTTTAGCCAGGACAGGGGCAACTAATGAAAAACTGTTTTTT. It encodes CASSLARTGATNEKLFF.

This clonotype was recorded a few times. V gene TRBV28 combines with J gene TRBJ1-2; tentative D call: TRBD1 (6 bases). The CDR3 loop spans 15 amino acids. The germline CDR1 and CDR2 sequences are MDHEN and SYDVKM. V gave up 5 bases and J gave up 4 bases, with 17 bases separating them. CDR3 sequence reads: CASSALPGQLYGYTF. As DNA, the CDR3 is TGTGCCAGCAGTGCCCTACCTGGACAGCTCTATGGCTACACCTTC.

This clonotype has only a few counts. The genes are TRBV7-2 and TRBJ2-3; 9 bases fit TRBD1. Germline trimming cut 4 bases from V and 0 bases from J; bases unmatched to any gene: 8. This CDR3 contains 17 residues. Germline values: CDR1 SGHTA, CDR2 FQGNSA. Here the CDR3 reads CASSWDRAKASTDTQYF. The CDR3 DNA reads as TGTGCCAGCAGCTGGGACAGGGCCAAAGCTAGCACAGATACGCAGTATTTT.

This clonotype showed up many times. V gene TRBV12-3 or TRBV12-4 combines with J gene TRBJ2-5; a weak D match, TRBD1 (5 bases). The length of the CDR3 is 13 residues. Trimming left V 3 bases short and J 4 bases short, with 9 bases between. The CDR3 sequence: CASSLSGLETQYF. CDR3 sequence (DNA): TGTGCCAGCAGTTTGTCAGGGTTAGAGACCCAGTACTTC.

A few counts support this clonotype. DNA for the CDR3: TGTGCCATCAGGCCGGTGTCCCCCCCCGATGAGCAGTTCTTC. This translates into CAIRPVSPPDEQFF. J is TRBJ2-1 and V is TRBV10-3; no clear D. Deletions cut 6 bases from V and 8 bases from J, with 17 bases between. Germline loops: CDR1 ENHRY, CDR2 SYGVKD. The CDR3 has 14 amino acids.

This clonotype showed up many times. The chain couples TRBV7-3 to TRBJ2-1; TRBD2 agrees at 14 bases. The germline CDR1 and CDR2 sequences are SGHTA and FQGTGA. The CDR3 runs 19 residues. Unmatched junction bases numbered 10, after V lost 5 bases and J lost 1 base. The CDR3, as DNA: TGTGCCAGCAGCAGTAGGACTAGCGGGGGGCCAGTATCCTACAATGAGCAGTTCTTC. It encodes CASSSRTSGGPVSYNEQFF.

This clonotype has a count of ten or more. The chain couples TRBV6-5 to TRBJ2-2; D may be TRBD1 (5 bases). CDR3 size: 17 residues. Germline CDR1 and CDR2: MNHEY and SVGAGI. Trimming removed 0 bases from V and 2 bases from J, with 13 bases in between. This CDR3 is CASSYSGQGSNTGELFF. CDR3 sequence (DNA): TGTGCCAGCAGTTACTCAGGGCAGGGAAGTAACACCGGGGAGCTGTTTTTT.

This clonotype was seen a handful of times. The CDR3 sequence is CASSTLVGNEQFF. The DNA for the CDR3 is TGTGCCAGCAGCACCCTAGTCGGGAATGAGCAGTTCTTC. The chain carries TRBV7-9 and TRBJ2-1; no clear D. CDR1 is SEHNR, CDR2 FQNEAQ, per germline (reference sequence). Deletions cut 5 bases from V and 7 bases from J, with 12 bases between. The CDR3 has 13 residues. The full variable domain, with the rest looked up from reference TRBV7-9 and TRBJ2-1, is DTGVSQNPRHKITKRGQNVTFRCDPISEHNRLYWYRQTLGQGPEFLTYFQNEAQLEKSRLLSDRFSAERPKGSFSTLEIQRTEQGDSAMYLCASSTLVGNEQFFGPGTRLTVL.

There are many counts of this clonotype. This chain uses TRBV7-6 with TRBJ2-7; D is uncertain. The CDR3 spans 14 residues. The ends were cut back, 1 base at V and 0 bases at J, with 7 bases in the middle. Germline CDR1 reads SGHVS; CDR2 reads FNYEAQ. CDR3 residues: CASSLELGSYEQYF. CDR3 DNA: TGTGCCAGCAGCTTAGAACTGGGCTCCTACGAGCAGTACTTC.

This clonotype has more than one count but fewer than ten. The genes are TRBV29-1 and TRBJ2-1; D remains ambiguous. The germline V and J ends were trimmed by 5 bases and 1 base, with 9 bases remaining between them. CDR1 and CDR2 (germline): SQVTM, ANQGSEA. CDR3 length: 13 amino acids. The CDR3 DNA reads as TGCAGCGTTAAATGGCCATCCTACAATGAGCAGTTCTTC. The encoded protein is CSVKWPSYNEQFF.

This clonotype was seen only a few times. The rearrangement links TRBV4-3 to TRBJ1-5; 7 bases line up with TRBD1. The CDR3 has 15 amino acids. Germline V lookup: CDR1 LGHNA, CDR2 YSLEER. V trimming: 0 bases; J trimming: 6 bases; junction bases outside the gene matches: 5. The CDR3 region has the DNA TGCGCCAGCAGCCAAGAGACAGGGTACAGTCAGCCCCAGCATTTT. Translation gives CASSQETGYSQPQHF.

This clonotype occurred a few times. The CDR3 protein is CSVPGQGAGNEQFF. The CDR3 DNA is TGCAGCGTTCCGGGACAGGGGGCGGGGAATGAGCAGTTCTTC. The rearrangement joins TRBV29-1 to TRBJ2-1, with 12 nucleotides matching TRBD1. The germline gives CDR1 SQVTM, CDR2 ANQGSEA. V lost 5 bases and J lost 7; bases outside the gene matches: 6. This CDR3 has 14 amino acids.

This clonotype has a count of ten or more. J is TRBJ2-7 and V is TRBV4-2, with D uncertain. Germline CDR1 reads LGHNA; CDR2 reads YNFKEQ. Trimming shortened V by 2 bases and J by 5 bases, and 10 bases separated the two germline ends. This CDR3 spans 13 amino acids. CDR3 nucleotide sequence: TGTGCCAGCAGCCAACCCTTTAGGGACGAGCAGTACTTC. Encoded protein: CASSQPFRDEQYF.